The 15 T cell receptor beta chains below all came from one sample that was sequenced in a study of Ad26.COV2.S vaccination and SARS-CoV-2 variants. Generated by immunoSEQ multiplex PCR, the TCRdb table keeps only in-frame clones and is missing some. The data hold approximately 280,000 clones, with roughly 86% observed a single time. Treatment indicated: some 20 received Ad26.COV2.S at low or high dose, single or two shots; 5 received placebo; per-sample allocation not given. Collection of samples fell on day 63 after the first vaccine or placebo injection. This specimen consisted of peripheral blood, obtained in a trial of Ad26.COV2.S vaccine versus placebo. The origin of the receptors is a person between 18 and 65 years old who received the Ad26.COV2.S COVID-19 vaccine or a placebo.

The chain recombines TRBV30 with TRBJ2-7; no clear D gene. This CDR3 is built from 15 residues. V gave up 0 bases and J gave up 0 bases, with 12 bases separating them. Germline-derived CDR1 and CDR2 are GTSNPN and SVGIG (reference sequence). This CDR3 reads CAWSVQAGYSYEQYF. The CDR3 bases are TGTGCCTGGAGTGTACAAGCCGGGTACTCCTACGAGCAGTACTTC.

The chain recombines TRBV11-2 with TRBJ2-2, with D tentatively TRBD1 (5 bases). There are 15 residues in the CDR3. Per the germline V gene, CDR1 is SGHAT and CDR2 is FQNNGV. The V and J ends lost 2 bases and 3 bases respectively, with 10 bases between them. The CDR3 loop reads CASSLIGAHTGELFF. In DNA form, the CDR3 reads TGTGCCAGCAGCTTAATAGGGGCCCACACCGGGGAGCTGTTTTTT.

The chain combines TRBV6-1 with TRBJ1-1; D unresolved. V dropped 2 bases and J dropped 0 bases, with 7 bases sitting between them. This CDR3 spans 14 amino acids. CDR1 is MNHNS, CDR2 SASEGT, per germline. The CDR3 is CASSEFTVNTEAFF. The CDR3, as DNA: TGTGCCAGCAGTGAATTCACAGTGAACACTGAAGCTTTCTTT.

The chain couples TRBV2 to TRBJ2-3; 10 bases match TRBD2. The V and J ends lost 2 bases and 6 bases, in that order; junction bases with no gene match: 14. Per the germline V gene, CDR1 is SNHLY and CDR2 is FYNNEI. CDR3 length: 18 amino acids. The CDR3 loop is CASSEFARLAGVSDTQYF. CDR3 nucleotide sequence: TGTGCCAGCAGTGAATTTGCGAGGCTAGCGGGAGTTTCGGATACGCAGTATTTT.

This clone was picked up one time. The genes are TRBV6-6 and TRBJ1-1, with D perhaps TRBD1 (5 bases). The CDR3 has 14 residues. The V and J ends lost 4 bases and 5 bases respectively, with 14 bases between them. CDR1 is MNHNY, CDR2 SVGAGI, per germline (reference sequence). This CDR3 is CASSFAGRGTEAFF. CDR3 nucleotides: TGTGCCAGCAGTTTCGCCGGGCGGGGGACTGAAGCTTTCTTT.

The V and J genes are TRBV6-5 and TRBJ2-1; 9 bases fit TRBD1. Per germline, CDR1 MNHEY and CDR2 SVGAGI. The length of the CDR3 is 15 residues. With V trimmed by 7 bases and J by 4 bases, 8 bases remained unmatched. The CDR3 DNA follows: TGTGCCAGCAAAAGGGGGGACAGGGCATACAATGAGCAGTTCTTC. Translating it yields CASKRGDRAYNEQFF.

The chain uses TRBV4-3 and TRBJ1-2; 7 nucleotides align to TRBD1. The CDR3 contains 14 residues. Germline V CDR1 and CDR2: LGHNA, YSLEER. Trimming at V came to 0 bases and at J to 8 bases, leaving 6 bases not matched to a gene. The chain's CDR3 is CASSQERDRRGYTF. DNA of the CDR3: TGCGCCAGCAGCCAAGAGAGGGACAGAAGGGGCTACACCTTC.

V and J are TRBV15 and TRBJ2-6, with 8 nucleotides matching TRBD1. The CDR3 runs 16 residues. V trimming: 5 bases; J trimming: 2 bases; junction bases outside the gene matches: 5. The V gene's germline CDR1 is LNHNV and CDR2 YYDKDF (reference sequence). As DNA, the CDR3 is TGTGCCACCAGCCTAGGGGGACAGGCTGGGGCCAACGTCCTGACTTTC. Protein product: CATSLGGQAGANVLTF.

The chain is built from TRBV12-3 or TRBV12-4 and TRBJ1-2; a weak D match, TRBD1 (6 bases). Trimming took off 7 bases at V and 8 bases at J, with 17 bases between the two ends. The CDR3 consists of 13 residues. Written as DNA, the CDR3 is TGTGCCAGCACTACACCGGGGGGCGGAGGCTACACCTTC. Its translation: CASTTPGGGGYTF.

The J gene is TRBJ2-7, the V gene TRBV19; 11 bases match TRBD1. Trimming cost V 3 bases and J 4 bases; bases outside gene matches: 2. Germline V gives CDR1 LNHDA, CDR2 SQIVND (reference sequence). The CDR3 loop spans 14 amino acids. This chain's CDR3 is CASSIGQGAYEQYF. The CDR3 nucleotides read TGTGCCAGTAGTATCGGACAGGGGGCGTACGAGCAGTACTTC.

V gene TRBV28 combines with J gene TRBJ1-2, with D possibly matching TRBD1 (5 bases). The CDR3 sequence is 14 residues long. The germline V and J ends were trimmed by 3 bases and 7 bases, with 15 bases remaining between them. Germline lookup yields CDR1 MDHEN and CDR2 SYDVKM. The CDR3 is CASSFSGADGGYTF. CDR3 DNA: TGTGCCAGCAGTTTCTCTGGGGCTGACGGTGGCTACACCTTC.

CDR3: CASTSWSNLATDTQYF. Written as DNA, the CDR3 is TGTGCCAGCACCTCATGGTCTAACCTCGCCACAGATACGCAGTATTTT. The chain joins TRBV5-6 to TRBJ2-3; D unclear. CDR1 is SGHDT and CDR2 is YYEEEE in the germline V gene. Trimming took off 6 bases at V and 2 bases at J, with 19 bases between the two ends. The CDR3 is 16 amino acids.

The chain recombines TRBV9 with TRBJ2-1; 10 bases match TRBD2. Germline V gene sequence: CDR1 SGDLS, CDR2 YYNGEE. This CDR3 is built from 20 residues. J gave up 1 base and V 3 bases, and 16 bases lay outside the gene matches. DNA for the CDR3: TGTGCCAGCAGCGGGACGGTAGGGACTAGCGATTTGACTTCCTACAATGAGCAGTTCTTC. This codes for CASSGTVGTSDLTSYNEQFF.

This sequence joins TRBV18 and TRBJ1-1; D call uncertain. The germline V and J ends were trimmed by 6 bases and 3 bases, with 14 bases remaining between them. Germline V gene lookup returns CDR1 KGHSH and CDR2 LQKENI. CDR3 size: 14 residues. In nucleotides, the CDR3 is TGTGCCAGCTCGCGTCAGGAGGAATACACTGAAGCTTTCTTT. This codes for CASSRQEEYTEAFF.

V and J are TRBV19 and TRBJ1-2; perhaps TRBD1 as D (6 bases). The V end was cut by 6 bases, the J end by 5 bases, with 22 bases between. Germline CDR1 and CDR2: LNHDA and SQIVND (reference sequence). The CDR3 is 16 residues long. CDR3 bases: TGTGCCAGTAGAGGGCTAGGACAGCAAGAGTCTTATGGCTACACCTTC. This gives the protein CASRGLGQQESYGYTF.